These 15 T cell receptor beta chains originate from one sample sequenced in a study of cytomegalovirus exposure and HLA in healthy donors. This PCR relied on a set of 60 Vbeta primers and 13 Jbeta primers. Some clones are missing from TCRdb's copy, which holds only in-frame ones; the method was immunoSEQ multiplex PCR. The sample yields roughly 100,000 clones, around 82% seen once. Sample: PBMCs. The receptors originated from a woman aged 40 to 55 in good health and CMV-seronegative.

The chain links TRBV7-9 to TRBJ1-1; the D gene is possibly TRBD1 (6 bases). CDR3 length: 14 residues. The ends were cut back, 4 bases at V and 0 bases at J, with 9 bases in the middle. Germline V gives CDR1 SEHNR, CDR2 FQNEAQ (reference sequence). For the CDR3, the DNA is TGTGCCAGCAGCTCCGGACAGATGAACACTGAAGCTTTCTTT. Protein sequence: CASSSGQMNTEAFF.

The CDR3 sequence: CAIRFGGSDTQYF. The CDR3, as DNA: TGTGCCATCAGGTTCGGCGGCTCCGATACGCAGTATTTT. The chain is built from TRBV10-3 and TRBJ2-3; D remains ambiguous. The CDR3 runs to 13 residues. Germline V gene lookup returns CDR1 ENHRY and CDR2 SYGVKD. Trimming stripped 6 bases from V and 6 bases from J, with 13 bases between.

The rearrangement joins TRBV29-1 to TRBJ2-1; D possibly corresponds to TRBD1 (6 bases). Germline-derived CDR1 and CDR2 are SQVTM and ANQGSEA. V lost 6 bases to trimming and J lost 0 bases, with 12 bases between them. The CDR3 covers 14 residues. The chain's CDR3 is CSVAQGLSYNEQFF. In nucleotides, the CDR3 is TGCAGCGTAGCACAGGGTCTCTCCTACAATGAGCAGTTCTTC.

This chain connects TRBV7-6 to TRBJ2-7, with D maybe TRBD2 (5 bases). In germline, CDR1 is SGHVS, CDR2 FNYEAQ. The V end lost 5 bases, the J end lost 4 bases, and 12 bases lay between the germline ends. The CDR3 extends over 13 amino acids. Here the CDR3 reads CASSPPGLYEQYF. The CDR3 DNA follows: TGTGCCAGCAGCCCTCCCGGACTGTACGAGCAGTACTTC.

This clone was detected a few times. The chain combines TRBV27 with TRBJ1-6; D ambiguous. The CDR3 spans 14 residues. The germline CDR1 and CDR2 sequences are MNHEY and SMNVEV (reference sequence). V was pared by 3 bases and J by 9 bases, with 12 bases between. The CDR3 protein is CASSLNGESSPLHF. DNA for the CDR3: TGTGCCAGCAGTTTGAACGGGGAATCTTCACCCCTCCACTTT.

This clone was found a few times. This chain's CDR3 is CAWSECCPRGTEHGYTF. The CDR3 DNA reads TGTGCCTGGAGTGAATGTTGCCCTCGAGGTACGGAGCATGGCTACACCTTC. The V gene is TRBV30, the J gene TRBJ1-2, with no clear D. The V and J ends lost 1 base and 6 bases respectively, with 24 bases between them. Looked up from germline, CDR1 is GTSNPN and CDR2 is SVGIG (reference sequence). This CDR3 has 17 residues.

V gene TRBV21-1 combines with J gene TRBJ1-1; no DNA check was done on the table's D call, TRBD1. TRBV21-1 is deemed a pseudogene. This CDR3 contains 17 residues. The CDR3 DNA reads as TGTGCCAGCATATATGTACAGGGGTTCCCCATGAACACTGAAGCTTTCTTT. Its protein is CASIYVQGFPMNTEAFF.

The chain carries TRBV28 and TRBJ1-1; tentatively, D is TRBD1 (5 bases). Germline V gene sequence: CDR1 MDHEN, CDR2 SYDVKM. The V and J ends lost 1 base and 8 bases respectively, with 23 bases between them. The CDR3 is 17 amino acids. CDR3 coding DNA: TGTGCCAGCAGTTTATTCGGGACTCCTGCCGCCCCCCGCGAAGCTTTCTTT. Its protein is CASSLFGTPAAPREAFF. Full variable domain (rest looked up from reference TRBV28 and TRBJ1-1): DVKVTQSSRYLVKRTGEKVFLECVQDMDHENMFWYRQDPGLGLRLIYFSYDVKMKEKGDIPEGYSVSREKKERFSLILESASTNQTSMYLCASSLFGTPAAPREAFFGQGTRLTVV.

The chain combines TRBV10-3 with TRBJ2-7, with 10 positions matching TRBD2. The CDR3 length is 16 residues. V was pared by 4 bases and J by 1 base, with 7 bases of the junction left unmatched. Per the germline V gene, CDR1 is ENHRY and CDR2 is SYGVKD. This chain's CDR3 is CAISGKGTSDSYEQYF. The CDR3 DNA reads TGTGCCATCAGTGGAAAGGGGACTAGCGATTCCTACGAGCAGTACTTC.

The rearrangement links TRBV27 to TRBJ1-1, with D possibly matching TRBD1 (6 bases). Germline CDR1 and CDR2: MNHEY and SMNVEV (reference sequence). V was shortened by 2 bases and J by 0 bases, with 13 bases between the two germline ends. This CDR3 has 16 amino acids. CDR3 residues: CASSLRGGAVNTEAFF. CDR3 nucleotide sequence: TGTGCCAGCAGTTTAAGGGGGGGGGCAGTGAACACTGAAGCTTTCTTT.

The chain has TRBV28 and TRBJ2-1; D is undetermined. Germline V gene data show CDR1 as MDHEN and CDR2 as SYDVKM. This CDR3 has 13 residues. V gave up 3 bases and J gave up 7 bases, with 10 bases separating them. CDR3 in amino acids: CASSFGEPNEQFF. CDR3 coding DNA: TGTGCCAGCAGTTTCGGTGAGCCTAATGAGCAGTTCTTC.

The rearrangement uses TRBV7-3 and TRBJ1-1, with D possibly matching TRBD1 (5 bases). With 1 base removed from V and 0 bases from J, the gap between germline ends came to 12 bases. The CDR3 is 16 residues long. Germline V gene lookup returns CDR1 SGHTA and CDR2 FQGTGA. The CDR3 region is CASSLIGVGMNTEAFF. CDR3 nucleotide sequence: TGTGCCAGCAGCTTAATAGGGGTGGGGATGAACACTGAAGCTTTCTTT.

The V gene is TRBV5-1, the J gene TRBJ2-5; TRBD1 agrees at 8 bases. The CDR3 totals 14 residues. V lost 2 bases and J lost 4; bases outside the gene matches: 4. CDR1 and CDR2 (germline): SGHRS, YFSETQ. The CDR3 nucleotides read TGCGCCAGCAGCTTCGGACAGGGAAGAGAGACCCAGTACTTC. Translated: CASSFGQGRETQYF.

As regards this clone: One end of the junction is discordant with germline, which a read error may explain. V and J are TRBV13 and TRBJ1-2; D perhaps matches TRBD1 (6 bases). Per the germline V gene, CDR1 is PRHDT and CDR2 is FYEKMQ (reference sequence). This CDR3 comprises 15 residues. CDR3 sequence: CASSLGGGDGYGYTF. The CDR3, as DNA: TGTGCCAGCAGCCTAGGGGGAGGGGACGGGTATGGCTACACCTTC.

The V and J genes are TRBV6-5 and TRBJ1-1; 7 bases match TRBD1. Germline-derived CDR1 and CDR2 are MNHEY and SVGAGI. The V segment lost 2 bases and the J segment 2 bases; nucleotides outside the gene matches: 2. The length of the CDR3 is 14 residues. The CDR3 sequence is CASSYTGENTEAFF. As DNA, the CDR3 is TGTGCCAGCAGTTACACAGGGGAAAACACTGAAGCTTTCTTT.